The 15 T cell receptor beta chains in this list originate from one sample, sequenced in a study of blood T cell repertoires in COVID-19. Assay used: immunoSEQ multiplex PCR; TCRdb lists only in-frame clones, some missing. The data show roughly 67,000 clones, about 94% seen once. The sample taken for sequencing was peripheral blood. The receptors were gathered from a man in his sixties or seventies with active COVID-19.

V is TRBV7-8 and J is TRBJ2-7; 9 bases agree with TRBD2. The germline V gene has CDR1 SGHVS and CDR2 FQNEAQ. The CDR3 spans 15 residues. V gave up 6 bases and J gave up 5 bases; unmatched junction bases: 11. The CDR3: CASSWRGGPSHEQYF. The CDR3, as DNA: TGTGCCAGCAGTTGGCGGGGGGGCCCATCGCACGAGCAGTACTTC.

CDR3 loop: CTSNETQEGDEKLFF. CDR3 DNA sequence: TGCACCAGCAACGAGACACAAGAGGGGGATGAAAAACTGTTTTTT. J is TRBJ1-4 and V is TRBV1; the table's D call TRBD1 went unverified against the DNA. TRBV1 is flagged as a pseudogene. The CDR3 is 15 residues long.

J is TRBJ1-1 and V is TRBV25-1; 7 positions match TRBD1. Germline loops: CDR1 MGHDK, CDR2 SYGVNS. Losses at the gene ends were 6 bases for V and 0 bases for J; bases not matched to a gene: 7. The CDR3 contains 15 residues. The CDR3 loop is CASSPGGSMNTEAFF. The CDR3 nucleotides are TGTGCCAGCAGCCCAGGGGGATCCATGAACACTGAAGCTTTCTTT.

This chain connects TRBV4-1 to TRBJ1-5, with 9 nucleotides matching TRBD1. V shed 2 bases, J shed 5 bases, and the junction held 16 bases outside the gene matches. CDR1 and CDR2 from the germline V gene are MGHRA and YSYEKL. The length of the CDR3 is 19 residues. The DNA of the CDR3 is TGCGCCAGCAGCCAATATAAGTTTCCGGACAGGGGTAGAGATCAGCCCCAGCATTTT. Translating gives CASSQYKFPDRGRDQPQHF.

CDR3 in amino acids: CASSVQGNYGYTF. CDR3 nucleotides: TGCGCCAGCAGCGTTCAGGGAAACTATGGCTACACCTTC. The chain recombines TRBV5-1 with TRBJ1-2; D is possibly TRBD1 (5 bases). With 4 bases removed from V and 2 bases from J, the gap between germline ends came to 9 bases. The germline V gene has CDR1 SGHRS and CDR2 YFSETQ. The length of the CDR3 is 13 residues.

The sample holds one count of this clone. This rearrangement joins TRBV28 to TRBJ2-3, with a weak D call TRBD2 (6 bases). The CDR3 runs 15 residues. Germline assignment: CDR1 MDHEN and CDR2 SYDVKM. V was trimmed by 2 bases and J by 3 bases, leaving 12 bases between them. The CDR3 coding sequence is TGTGCCAGCAGTTTAGGAGGGTCGGTGACAGATACGCAGTATTTT. Translating it yields CASSLGGSVTDTQYF.

J is TRBJ2-7 and V is TRBV6-5; no firm D call. The CDR3 consists of 13 residues. Trimming took 8 bases from V and 4 from J, leaving 15 bases between them. Germline V CDR1 and CDR2: MNHEY, SVGAGI. The CDR3 here is CASGTAQQYEQYV. CDR3 in DNA: TGTGCCAGCGGAACAGCCCAACAGTACGAGCAGTACGTC.

V usage is TRBV3-1 (or the pseudogene TRBV3-2) and J usage is TRBJ2-7, with 8 bases fitting TRBD2. Trimming took 6 bases from V and 3 from J; bases not matched to a gene: 7. Germline-derived CDR1 and CDR2 are LGHDT and YNNKEL (reference sequence). CDR3 length equals 14 residues. The DNA for the CDR3 is TGTGCCAGCAGGGACCACGGGGGGGGCTACGAGCAGTACTTC. Translation: CASRDHGGGYEQYF.

This rearrangement joins TRBV10-3 to TRBJ2-1; TRBD2 matches at 11 bases. J was trimmed by 2 bases and V by 1 base; bases with no gene match: 1. This CDR3 comprises 16 residues. CDR1 ENHRY and CDR2 SYGVKD come from the germline V gene. In DNA form, the CDR3 reads TGTGCCATCAGTGAGTTTAGCGGGGGGGCCTACAATGAGCAGTTCTTC. Translating it yields CAISEFSGGAYNEQFF.

The chain links TRBV10-3 to TRBJ1-4; 9 nucleotides line up with TRBD1. CDR3 length: 14 amino acids. With 0 bases clipped from V and 8 bases from J, the junction kept 1 base outside the gene matches. Germline CDR1 is ENHRY and CDR2 is SYGVKD. CDR3 sequence reads: CAISESTGGEKLFF. The CDR3 coding sequence is TGTGCCATCAGTGAGTCGACAGGGGGGGAAAAACTGTTTTTT.

The chain is built from TRBV11-3 and TRBJ2-1; TRBD1 might be the D (7 bases). CDR3 length: 15 amino acids. Trimming removed 5 bases at V and 4 bases at J, with 15 bases between. Germline V gene data show CDR1 as SGHNT and CDR2 as YENEEA. The DNA for the CDR3 is TGTGCCAGCAGCCCCAGACAGGGAGGATACAATGAGCAGTTCTTC. Amino acid sequence: CASSPRQGGYNEQFF.

The rearrangement uses TRBV29-1 and TRBJ2-5; no definite D call. The germline V gene encodes CDR1 SQVTM and CDR2 ANQGSEA. CDR3 length: 12 amino acids. The V end was cut by 5 bases, the J end by 2 bases, with 9 bases between. The CDR3 reads CSVNLGQETQYF. In DNA form, the CDR3 reads TGCAGCGTTAATCTCGGGCAAGAGACCCAGTACTTC.

This clone was observed once. V usage is TRBV5-1 and J usage is TRBJ2-4, with TRBD1 matching over 10 bases. Germline assignment: CDR1 SGHRS and CDR2 YFSETQ. The V segment lost 0 bases and the J segment 0 bases; nucleotides outside the gene matches: 9. The CDR3 has 19 residues. In nucleotides, the CDR3 is TGCGCCAGCAGCTTGGCCGGGACAGGGGCGCCGCTAGCCAAAAACATTCAGTACTTC. Its protein product is CASSLAGTGAPLAKNIQYF.

This clone was counted a few times. The CDR3 sequence is CASSFPSTANYGYTF. As DNA, the CDR3 is TGTGCCAGCAGTTTCCCATCGACAGCTAACTATGGCTACACCTTC. The gene calls are TRBV6-2 or TRBV6-3 and TRBJ1-2, with D possibly TRBD1 on 5 matching bases. Trimming removed 4 bases at V and 0 bases at J, with 12 bases between. Germline CDR1 is MNHEY and CDR2 is SVGEGT. The CDR3 sequence is 15 residues long.

This clone showed up just once. V is TRBV19 and J is TRBJ2-1, with D perhaps matching TRBD1 (6 bases). The CDR3 length is 13 residues. Germline V gene lookup returns CDR1 LNHDA and CDR2 SQIVND (reference sequence). The V end lost 1 base, the J end lost 8 bases, and 9 bases lay between the germline ends. CDR3 DNA: TGTGCCAGTAGTATAGTTGAGGGGGATGAGCAGTTCTTC. Protein sequence: CASSIVEGDEQFF.